Sequencing of this TCR beta chain was carried out in a study of read filtering for tumor transcriptome and immune sequencing (dated by TCRdb to the early 2020s). Looking at the study overall: The cohort was composed of 17 to 20 male and 14 to 15 female patients, with a mean age of about 65 years and an age range of roughly 45 to 80. By revised international staging, 8 or 9 patients were R-ISS I, some 16 were R-ISS II and about 7 were R-ISS III. Whole-transcriptome libraries were prepared with the TruSeq RNA Access Library Prep Kit after DNase treatment. Per sample, about 4.05 to 10.27 million TCR-region mapped reads were obtained with IR-seq, compared with only about 80 to 1,300 with RNA-seq. TCR repertoires obtained by targeted immune repertoire sequencing and by bulk whole-transcriptome sequencing performed on the same bone marrow samples were compared. One of the main goals was to work out a read-filtering strategy for immune repertoire data, in particular whether clonotypes backed by only a single read should be removed.

The paper as a whole reports these results and caveats: Clonotypes were captured by IR-seq at much higher depth and more reliably than by RNA-seq, and smaller IR-seq throughput was sufficient for identification of most shared clonotypes. The correlation between IR-seq and RNA-seq shared clonotype proportions rose when single-read clonotypes were removed. The sorted CD138-negative fraction was not purified T cells but a mixed bone marrow immune population. Single-read clonotypes made up 80% to 85% of clonotypes but about 3.5% of total reads in IR-seq, and just under 75% of clonotypes and 40% to 50% of reads in RNA-seq.

The germline V end is reduced by 8 bases and the J end by 2 bases; junction bases left unmatched: 13. From cysteine to phenylalanine, the CDR3 is 17 amino acids long. Only CDR3 DNA is held: 51 bases, read in frame from base 1. As encoded in the germline V gene (reference sequence), CDR1 is SEHNR while CDR2 is FQNEAQ. Starting from about 400 ng RNA, TCR libraries were constructed with the Immunoverse kit using molecular barcoded adaptors that cover the alpha/delta and beta/gamma chains. The same RNA used for transcriptome sequencing was used for TCR library preparation. Sequencing of the TCR libraries was done on an Illumina HiSeq 4000 with 2 x 150 cycles. Regarding the original processing steps: MiXCR aligned TCR reads to human V, D, J and C references and assembled the aligned reads into CDR3 clonotypes, with quality filtering and error correction included. The tcR package in R was used for analysis of clonotype counts and gene usage diversity. For inspection of raw mapping reads, RNA-seq reads were mapped by STAR aligner version 2.5.3a onto GRCh37 of the human genome. To test the effect of sequencing depth on detected clonotypes, IR-seq fastq files were randomly downsampled using Seqtk 1.3. TCRdb's own reprocessing of the public reads used fastp at Q25 and MiXCR and kept productive beta chains. Rows are combined by CDR3 protein, so each entry shows the most common genes and DNA. The V and J calls reflect TCRdb's pipeline rather than the authors' work. The sample table shows about 93,000 distinct CDR3 sequences, and roughly a fifth are seen once. Jointly, the top ten make up about an eighth of the sample.

Bone marrow was sampled from every patient at the time of active disease. Ficoll-Hypaque density gradient centrifugation was used to isolate bone marrow mononuclear cells. To remove myeloma plasma cells, the cells were labeled with CD138 magnetic microbeads on a MACS separator, and CD138-negative cells were then collected by negative selection. Flow cytometry with CD138 antibodies on an Attune NxT was used to check how pure the isolated cells were. TRIzol reagent was used to extract total RNA, and a NanoDrop spectrophotometer was used to quantify the extracted RNA. For each patient, the CD138-negative bone marrow sample underwent paired RNA-seq and IR-seq. In regard to this clonotype: Its antigen remains undetermined. A much larger clone is a single base away; this may be a read error.

The sequencing input was a population of CD138-negative cells sorted from bone marrow. Interpreted using the paper, the cell subset or site label stands for: bone marrow mononuclear cells depleted of CD138+ plasma/myeloma cells by negative magnetic selection. This chain joins TRBV7-9 to TRBJ2-5; 11 junctional bases match TRBD1. The origin of this receptor is a donor aged 40 or over with multiple myeloma. In nucleotide form, the sequence is TGTGCCAGCGGCTCGCCGCCCCGGGACAGGGGGCAAGAGACCCAGTACTTC. It specifies CASGSPPRDRGQETQYF.